This T cell receptor beta chain was observed in a study of T cells after yellow fever vaccination. V gave up 6 bases and J gave up 4 bases, with 14 bases separating them. This CDR3 is 14 amino acids long. Germline CDR1 is ENHRY and CDR2 is SYGVKD. One entry per CDR3 protein results from TCRdb running MiXCR on the 5' RACE reads. Among 350,000 to 550,000 distinct CDR3 sequences listed, approximately 19% were seen once. General observations from the study: Compared with primary, the secondary response was weaker and peaked at day 5, not 15.

This clonotype has a handful of counts. What it binds is not known. The chain employs TRBV10-3 and TRBJ2-3, with D perhaps being TRBD1 or TRBD2 (5 bases each). Sample: PBMCs, taken before the yellow fever booster vaccination. This TCR derives from a man aged 18 to 30 who received the YFV17D yellow fever vaccine. The CDR3 DNA sequence: TGTGCCATCAGATGGACCCGAGGGGCAGATACGCAGTATTTT. The encoded protein is CAIRWTRGADTQYF.